Following are 31 T cell receptor beta chains from one sample sequenced in a study of early T cells in non-severe SARS-CoV-2 infection. TCRdb ran MiXCR on the 5' RACE reads and lists one entry per CDR3 protein. The sample has 35,000 to 45,000 distinct CDR3 sequences, under 8% seen once. Sequences were derived from whole blood, sampled at baseline. These TCRs come from an adult who was a healthcare worker with PCR-confirmed SARS-CoV-2 infection or an uninfected control (not recorded which).

V and J are TRBV7-2 and TRBJ2-2, with TRBD2 identical over 9 bases. V dropped 4 bases and J dropped 5; count of bases not matched to a gene: 2. The CDR3 loop spans 14 amino acids. Germline V lookup: CDR1 SGHTA, CDR2 FQGNSA. CDR3 bases: TGTGCCAGCAGCTATCTAGCGGGAACCGGGGAGCTGTTTTTT. Encoded protein: CASSYLAGTGELFF.

This clonotype was counted ten times or more. V is TRBV20-1 and J is TRBJ2-7; D might be TRBD1 (6 bases). CDR3 length: 13 amino acids. Trimming pared 1 base from V and 7 bases from J, leaving 14 bases between. In germline, CDR1 is DFQATT, CDR2 SNEGSKA (reference sequence). The CDR3 protein is CSARARGWGEQYF. The CDR3 coding sequence is TGCAGTGCTAGAGCCAGGGGCTGGGGGGAGCAGTACTTC.

In its sample, this clonotype was seen a few times. The CDR3 here is CASTKLGETQYF. Written as DNA, the CDR3 is TGTGCCAGCACCAAACTAGGGGAGACCCAGTACTTC. V gene TRBV6-7 combines with J gene TRBJ2-5; D possibly corresponds to TRBD2 (5 bases). TRBV6-7 is labeled an ORF, and its function is uncertain. Deletions cut 7 bases from V and 5 bases from J, with 11 bases between. The CDR3 sequence is 12 residues long.

This clonotype was observed at least ten times. The chain joins TRBV6-1 to TRBJ2-5; 9 bases align to TRBD1. CDR3 length: 15 residues. Unmatched junction bases numbered 5, after V lost 6 bases and J lost 0 bases. The V gene's germline CDR1 is MNHNS and CDR2 SASEGT. CDR3 protein: CASSDGTGYQETQYF. The CDR3 DNA reads as TGTGCCAGCAGCGATGGGACAGGGTACCAAGAGACCCAGTACTTC.

This clonotype was counted ten times or more. The J gene is TRBJ2-1, the V gene TRBV7-6; D is unclear. The germline V gene encodes CDR1 SGHVS and CDR2 FNYEAQ. This CDR3 region has 14 residues. Trimming shortened V by 1 base and J by 4 bases, and 8 bases separated the two germline ends. In nucleotides, the CDR3 is TGTGCCAGCAGCTTAGGAGAGGTTTACAATGAGCAGTTCTTC. This translates into CASSLGEVYNEQFF.

J is TRBJ2-7 and V is TRBV6-1; 7 nucleotides match TRBD1. Germline V CDR1 and CDR2: MNHNS, SASEGT. This CDR3 spans 15 amino acids. V shed 5 bases, J shed 6 bases, and the junction held 13 bases outside the gene matches. CDR3 DNA: TGTGCCAGCAGTTTCCTTACCGGGACAGCCTCCGAGCAGTACTTC. Protein sequence: CASSFLTGTASEQYF.

This clonotype has more than one count but fewer than ten. The gene calls are TRBV2 and TRBJ2-7; D call uncertain. V was cut by 5 bases and J by 4 bases, with 6 bases left in between. Per germline, CDR1 SNHLY and CDR2 FYNNEI. This CDR3 is 11 amino acids long. CDR3 DNA: TGTGCCAGCAGTCCCCAATACGAGCAGTACTTC. It yields the protein CASSPQYEQYF.

This clonotype was counted at least ten times. The gene calls are TRBV11-2 and TRBJ2-4, with D uncertain. Trimming took 1 base from V and 5 from J, leaving 6 bases between them. The CDR3 spans 13 residues. CDR1 SGHAT and CDR2 FQNNGV come from the germline V gene. The CDR3: CASSLVSQNIQYF. DNA of the CDR3: TGTGCCAGCAGCTTAGTTTCGCAAAACATTCAGTACTTC. Looking up the rest from reference TRBV11-2 and TRBJ2-4 gives the full variable domain: EAGVAQSPRYKIIEKRQSVAFWCNPISGHATLYWYQQILGQGPKLLIQFQNNGVVDDSQLPKDRFSAERLKGVDSTLKIQPAKLEDSAVYLCASSLVSQNIQYFGAGTRLSVL.

At least ten counts were recorded for this clonotype. The V call is TRBV11-2, the J call TRBJ2-4; 7 bases match TRBD1. Germline loops: CDR1 SGHAT, CDR2 FQNNGV. Trimming removed 5 bases from V and 8 bases from J; junction bases left unmatched: 6. The CDR3 has 13 residues. The CDR3: CASSLGQLDIQYF. CDR3 coding DNA: TGTGCCAGCAGCCTGGGACAGCTCGACATTCAGTACTTC.

This clonotype appeared a few times. The chain links TRBV27 to TRBJ2-3; 8 nucleotides align to TRBD1. The germline gives CDR1 MNHEY, CDR2 SMNVEV (reference sequence). V lost 6 bases to trimming and J lost 3 bases; unmatched junction nucleotides: 5. CDR3 length: 14 residues. The CDR3 reads CASRPGGLTDTQYF. CDR3 nucleotide sequence: TGTGCCAGCAGACCAGGGGGCCTAACAGATACGCAGTATTTT.

The chain recombines TRBV3-1 with TRBJ1-6; D unclear. Germline V gives CDR1 LGHDT, CDR2 YNNKEL (reference sequence). V was clipped by 4 bases and J by 5 bases, with 9 bases between them. CDR3 length equals 14 residues. The CDR3 sequence is CASSPSANNSPLHF. CDR3 DNA sequence: TGTGCCAGCAGCCCCTCGGCCAATAATTCACCCCTCCACTTT.

This clonotype has just a few counts. The rearrangement joins TRBV6-5 to TRBJ1-1, with D tentatively TRBD1 (6 bases). Per the germline V gene, CDR1 is MNHEY and CDR2 is SVGAGI. V dropped 5 bases and J dropped 10 bases, with 14 bases sitting between them. The CDR3 runs to 12 residues. The DNA of the CDR3 is TGTGCCAGCAGTCTGATCGGGGGCAGAGCTTTCTTT. Translating it yields CASSLIGGRAFF.

The rearrangement uses TRBV28 and TRBJ1-3; possibly TRBD1 for D (5 bases). Per germline, CDR1 MDHEN and CDR2 SYDVKM. The CDR3 contains 18 residues. Trimming removed 3 bases at V and 0 bases at J, with 18 bases between. The CDR3 DNA sequence: TGTGCCAGCAGTTTTGGGGCATTTCGAGTCCTCTCTGGAAACACCATATATTTT. Protein product: CASSFGAFRVLSGNTIYF. Full variable domain (outside the CDR3, taken from reference TRBV28 and TRBJ1-3): DVKVTQSSRYLVKRTGEKVFLECVQDMDHENMFWYRQDPGLGLRLIYFSYDVKMKEKGDIPEGYSVSREKKERFSLILESASTNQTSMYLCASSFGAFRVLSGNTIYFGEGSWLTVV.

There are a few counts of this clonotype. The chain couples TRBV19 to TRBJ2-5; the D is unclear. There are 12 residues in the CDR3. CDR1 is LNHDA and CDR2 is SQIVND in the germline V gene (reference sequence). V lost 3 bases and J lost 5, with 7 bases in between. CDR3 sequence: CASSILGETQYF. For the CDR3, the DNA is TGTGCCAGTAGTATCCTAGGGGAGACCCAGTACTTC.

The chain couples TRBV11-2 to TRBJ1-1; D unresolved. The CDR3 is 12 amino acids. Germline CDR1 is SGHAT and CDR2 is FQNNGV. V was clipped by 5 bases and J by 2 bases, with 6 bases between them. CDR3 amino acids: CASSNVNTEAFF. The CDR3 nucleotides are TGTGCCAGCAGCAACGTTAACACTGAAGCTTTCTTT.

This clonotype was recorded many times. The genes are TRBV7-6 and TRBJ2-4, with TRBD2 matching over 7 bases. Germline V gene data show CDR1 as SGHVS and CDR2 as FNYEAQ. Trimming removed 2 bases from V and 7 bases from J; junction bases left unmatched: 14. The CDR3 length is 17 residues. The DNA of the CDR3 is TGTGCCAGCAGCTTAAGGGTTGAGGCGGGAGAGGGGAACATTCAGTACTTC. Translated: CASSLRVEAGEGNIQYF. Variable domain in full (rest from reference TRBV7-6 and TRBJ2-4): GAGVSQSPRYKVTKRGQDVALRCDPISGHVSLYWYRQALGQGPEFLTYFNYEAQQDKSGLPNDRFSAERPEGSISTLTIQRTEQRDSAMYRCASSLRVEAGEGNIQYFGAGTRLSVL.

This clonotype turned up a few times. The chain has TRBV5-1 and TRBJ2-2; maybe TRBD1 (6 bases). The CDR3 runs 15 residues. Per the germline V gene, CDR1 is SGHRS and CDR2 is YFSETQ. V was clipped by 4 bases and J by 4 bases, with 14 bases between them. CDR3 sequence reads: CASSGEMGATGELFF. In nucleotides, the CDR3 is TGCGCCAGCAGCGGAGAAATGGGGGCCACCGGGGAGCTGTTTTTT.

The gene calls are TRBV6-5 and TRBJ2-7; D might be TRBD2 (5 bases). The germline V gene has CDR1 MNHEY and CDR2 SVGAGI. Trimming stripped 0 bases from V and 6 bases from J, with 18 bases between. This CDR3 is built from 16 residues. The CDR3 loop reads CASSYSTKAPGSEQYF. The CDR3 DNA reads as TGTGCCAGCAGTTACTCGACTAAAGCCCCGGGGTCCGAGCAGTACTTC.

This clonotype was recorded at least ten times. The gene calls are TRBV20-1 and TRBJ2-5, with unresolved D. The CDR3 covers 13 residues. CDR1 DFQATT and CDR2 SNEGSKA come from the germline V gene (reference sequence). Trimming removed 3 bases at V and 3 bases at J, with 11 bases between. This CDR3 is CSASLASEETQYF. CDR3 nucleotide sequence: TGCAGTGCTAGCCTGGCGTCCGAAGAGACCCAGTACTTC.

In this sample, this clonotype turned up a few times. This chain links TRBV28 with TRBJ1-5; D uncertain. Trimming pared 7 bases from V and 5 bases from J, leaving 9 bases between. The CDR3 length is 12 residues. Germline loops: CDR1 MDHEN, CDR2 SYDVKM. CDR3 sequence (DNA): TGTGCCAGCACCGCCGCCTATCAGCCCCAGCATTTT. Protein: CASTAAYQPQHF.

This clonotype was found many times. The CDR3 DNA is TGCGCCAGCAGCTTGGGACAGGCGTCCCACGAGCAGTACTTC. This codes for CASSLGQASHEQYF. The chain recombines TRBV5-1 with TRBJ2-7; tentatively, D is TRBD1 (6 bases). Germline V lookup: CDR1 SGHRS, CDR2 YFSETQ. Trimming shortened V by 0 bases and J by 5 bases, and 12 bases separated the two germline ends. The CDR3 covers 14 residues.

At least ten counts were recorded for this clonotype. The gene calls are TRBV19 and TRBJ2-1; 7 bases fit TRBD2. CDR1 and CDR2 from the germline V gene are LNHDA and SQIVND (reference sequence). V lost 1 base and J lost 9; bases outside the gene matches: 9. The CDR3 runs to 15 residues. The CDR3 nucleotides are TGTGCCAGTAGTATAGCGGCGGGAGCACACGGTGAGCAGTTCTTC. It yields the protein CASSIAAGAHGEQFF.

This clonotype came up many times. The V gene is TRBV18, the J gene TRBJ2-3; 8 bases agree with TRBD1. This CDR3 spans 15 amino acids. J was trimmed by 1 base and V by 3 bases; bases with no gene match: 3. Germline V gene data show CDR1 as KGHSH and CDR2 as LQKENI. The chain's CDR3 is CASSPTGVGTDTQYF. Written as DNA, the CDR3 is TGTGCCAGCTCACCGACAGGGGTAGGCACAGATACGCAGTATTTT.

This clonotype was recorded at least ten times. This chain connects TRBV6-2 or TRBV6-3 to TRBJ1-2; 9 bases map to TRBD1. The CDR3 extends over 14 amino acids. The J segment lost 3 bases and the V segment lost 6 bases, leaving 5 bases of the junction unmatched. CDR1 is MNHEY and CDR2 is SVGEGT in the germline V gene. The CDR3 loop is CASSRDRVDYGYTF. In DNA form, the CDR3 reads TGTGCCAGCAGCCGGGACAGGGTGGACTATGGCTACACCTTC.

Here the CDR3 reads CASSFQQTGATGELFF. The CDR3 DNA sequence: TGTGCCAGCAGTTTTCAACAGACTGGCGCCACCGGGGAGCTGTTTTTT. The V gene is TRBV12-3 or TRBV12-4, the J gene TRBJ2-2, with D uncertain. The CDR3 is made up of 16 amino acids. Trimming cost V 3 bases and J 4 bases, with 15 bases left between them.

This clonotype was detected only a few times. The rearrangement uses TRBV19 and TRBJ2-5, with D possibly called TRBD1 or TRBD2 (6 bases each). The germline CDR1 and CDR2 sequences are LNHDA and SQIVND (reference sequence). Deletions cut 6 bases from V and 2 bases from J, with 10 bases between. The CDR3 has 13 amino acids. In nucleotides, the CDR3 is TGTGCCAGTAGCGGCGGGACACAAGAGACCCAGTACTTC. It yields the protein CASSGGTQETQYF.

This clonotype was recorded a few times. The CDR3 protein is CASSQLQGYETQYF. The CDR3 DNA is TGTGCCAGCAGCCAACTACAGGGTTACGAGACCCAGTACTTC. V and J are TRBV3-1 and TRBJ2-5, with D perhaps TRBD1 (6 bases). Per germline, CDR1 LGHDT and CDR2 YNNKEL (reference sequence). This CDR3 comprises 14 residues. Trimming cost V 2 bases and J 5 bases, with 12 bases left between them.

There are many counts of this clonotype. J is TRBJ2-1 and V is TRBV2, with D perhaps matching TRBD2 (5 bases). The CDR3 consists of 13 residues. V was trimmed by 7 bases and J by 3 bases, leaving 10 bases between them. CDR1 is SNHLY, CDR2 FYNNEI, per germline. CDR3 sequence: CASKAANYNEQFF. The CDR3 region has the DNA TGTGCCAGCAAAGCGGCTAACTACAATGAGCAGTTCTTC.

The sample holds many counts of this clonotype. The rearrangement uses TRBV5-1 and TRBJ2-3; D may correspond to TRBD1 or TRBD2 (5 bases each). CDR1 is SGHRS and CDR2 is YFSETQ in the germline V gene. This CDR3 comprises 15 residues. V lost 6 bases, J lost 5 bases, and 19 bases lay in between. The CDR3 sequence is CASNSGTPGIDTQYF. Here the CDR3 DNA reads TGCGCCAGCAACTCCGGGACCCCCGGAATAGATACGCAGTATTTT.

A few counts support this clonotype. One end of the junction is discordant with germline, which a read error may explain. The chain has TRBV20-1 and TRBJ2-1, with D possibly TRBD2 on 6 matching bases. Germline V gives CDR1 DFQATT, CDR2 SNEGSKA (reference sequence). CDR3 length equals 13 residues. Here the CDR3 reads CSAYRDSHNEQFF. The CDR3 DNA sequence: TGCAGTGCGTACCGGGACTCCCACAATGAGCAGTTCTTC.

This clonotype was seen a handful of times. This chain uses TRBV6-2 or TRBV6-3 with TRBJ2-3, with D maybe TRBD2 (6 bases). The V end was cut by 2 bases, the J end by 4 bases, with 13 bases between. The germline V gene encodes CDR1 MNHEY and CDR2 SVGEGT. This CDR3 is built from 15 residues. The CDR3 protein is CASSYGGGRADTQYF. The DNA of the CDR3 is TGTGCCAGCAGTTACGGGGGAGGTCGTGCAGATACGCAGTATTTT.